The TCR beta chain described here comes from a study of radiotherapy plus CTLA-4 blockade in lung cancer (dated by TCRdb to 2016 to 2019). Regarding the study in general: Among enrolled patients, under 20% had an objective response and 31% reached disease control.

Focal radiation therapy combined with CTLA-4 blockade (ipilimumab) was tested in patients with chemo-refractory metastatic non-small-cell lung cancer. Note on this clone: The clone's antigen remains unknown. Per-base qualities were not stored, and no clone one base away is much larger.

For CDR1 and CDR2, the germline V gene lists SGHDT and YYEEEE. V and J are trimmed by 2 bases and 3 bases, and the gene matches miss 4 bases of the junction. The CDR3 runs 14 residues from the cysteine to the phenylalanine. CDR3 DNA is the only sequence kept; it has 42 bases, read in frame from the first base. The protocol used for the library was the immunoSEQ multiplex PCR assay. TCRdb mirrors the immuneACCESS table, restricted to in-frame sequences. Some clones are absent from its copies; in checked studies, under half trace to an unresolved V gene, and the reason for the others is unknown. Across this sample there are approximately 46,000 clones, with 85% seen only once. The ten top clones hold about a quarter of the sample. The paper's findings and limits, for the study overall: Early dynamic changes in blood T cell clones, together with increased serum interferon-beta after radiation, were reported as the strongest predictors of response. TCR clones derived from tumors expanded in peripheral blood after treatment with radiotherapy and ipilimumab.

This sample comprised peripheral blood, obtained from a patient treated with radiotherapy plus ipilimumab. This sequence was found in a human donor with non-small cell lung cancer whose response to radiotherapy plus ipilimumab could not be evaluated. The rearranged segments are TRBV5-6 and TRBJ2-7, and 8 junctional nucleotides match TRBD2. The nucleotide sequence reads as follows: TGTGCCAGCAGCTTATCCGGGACTAGCTACGAGCAGTACTTC. It translates as CASSLSGTSYEQYF. The CDR3, completed at both ends by the reference TRBV5-6 and TRBJ2-7 genes, gives the full variable domain DAGVTQSPTHLIKTRGQQVTLRCSPKSGHDTVSWYQQALGQGPQFIFQYYEEEERQRGNFPDRFSGHQFPNYSSELNVNALLLGDSALYLCASSLSGTSYEQYFGPGTRLTVT.